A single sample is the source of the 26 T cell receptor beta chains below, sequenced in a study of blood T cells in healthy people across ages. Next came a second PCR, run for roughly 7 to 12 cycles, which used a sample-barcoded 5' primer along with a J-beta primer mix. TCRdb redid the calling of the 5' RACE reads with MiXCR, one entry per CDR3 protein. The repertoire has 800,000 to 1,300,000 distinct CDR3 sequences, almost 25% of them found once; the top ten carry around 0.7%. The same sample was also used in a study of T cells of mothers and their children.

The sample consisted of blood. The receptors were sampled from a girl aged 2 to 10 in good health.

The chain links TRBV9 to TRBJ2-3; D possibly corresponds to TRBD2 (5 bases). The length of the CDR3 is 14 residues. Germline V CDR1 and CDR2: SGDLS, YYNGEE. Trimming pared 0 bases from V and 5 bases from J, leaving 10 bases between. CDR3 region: CASSVVTGLDTQYF. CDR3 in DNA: TGTGCCAGCAGCGTAGTCACGGGATTAGATACGCAGTATTTT. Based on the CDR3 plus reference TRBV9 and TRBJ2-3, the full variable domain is DSGVTQTPKHLITATGQRVTLRCSPRSGDLSVYWYQQSLDQGLQFLIQYYNGEERAKGNILERFSAQQFPDLHSELNLSSLELGDSALYFCASSVVTGLDTQYFGPGTRLTVL.

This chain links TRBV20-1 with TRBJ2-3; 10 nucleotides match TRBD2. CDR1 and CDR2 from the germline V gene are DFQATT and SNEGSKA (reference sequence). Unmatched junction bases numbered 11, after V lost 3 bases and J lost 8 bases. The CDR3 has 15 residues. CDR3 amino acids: CSASPGASGGTTQYF. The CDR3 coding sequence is TGCAGTGCTAGCCCCGGGGCTAGCGGGGGTACTACGCAGTATTTT.

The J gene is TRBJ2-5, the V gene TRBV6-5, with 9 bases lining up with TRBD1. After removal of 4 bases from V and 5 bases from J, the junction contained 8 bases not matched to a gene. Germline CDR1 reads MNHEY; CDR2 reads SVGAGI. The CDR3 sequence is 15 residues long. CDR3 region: CASSSAGQGRETQYF. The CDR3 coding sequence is TGTGCCAGCAGTTCCGCGGGACAGGGCCGGGAGACCCAGTACTTC.

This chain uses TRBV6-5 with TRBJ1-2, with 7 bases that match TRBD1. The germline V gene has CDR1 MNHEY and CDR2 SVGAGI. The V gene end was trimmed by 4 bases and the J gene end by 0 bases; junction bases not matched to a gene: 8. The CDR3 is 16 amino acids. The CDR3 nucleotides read TGTGCCAGCAGTTCTCCCGAACAGGGGCCTAACTATGGCTACACCTTC. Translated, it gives CASSSPEQGPNYGYTF.

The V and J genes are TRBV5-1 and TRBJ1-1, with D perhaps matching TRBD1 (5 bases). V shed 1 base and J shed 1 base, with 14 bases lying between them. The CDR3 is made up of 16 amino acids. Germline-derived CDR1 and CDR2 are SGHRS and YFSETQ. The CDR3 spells CASSLPPPGPNTEAFF. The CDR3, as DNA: TGCGCCAGCAGCTTGCCTCCGCCAGGGCCGAACACTGAAGCTTTCTTT.

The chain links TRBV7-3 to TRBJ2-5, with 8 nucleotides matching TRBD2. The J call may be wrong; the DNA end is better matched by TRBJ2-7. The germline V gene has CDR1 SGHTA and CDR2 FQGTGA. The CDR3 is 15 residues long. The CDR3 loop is CASSAGASGFYEQYF. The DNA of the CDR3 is TGTGCCAGCAGCGCCGGGGCTAGCGGGTTCTACGAGCAGTACTTC.

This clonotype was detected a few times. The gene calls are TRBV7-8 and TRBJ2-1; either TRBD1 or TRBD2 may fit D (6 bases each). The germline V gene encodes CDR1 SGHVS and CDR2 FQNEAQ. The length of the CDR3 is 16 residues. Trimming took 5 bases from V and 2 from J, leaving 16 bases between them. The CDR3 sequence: CASSVRGAGTYNEQFF. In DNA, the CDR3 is TGTGCCAGCAGCGTTAGGGGGGCTGGTACCTACAATGAGCAGTTCTTC.

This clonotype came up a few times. The CDR3 DNA sequence: TGTGCCAGCAGCGCGGACAGGAGACGGAATGAAAAACTGTTTTTT. Protein: CASSADRRRNEKLFF. The chain recombines TRBV9 with TRBJ1-4; 7 bases match TRBD1. Germline V lookup: CDR1 SGDLS, CDR2 YYNGEE. This CDR3 contains 15 residues. The V and J ends lost 3 bases and 5 bases, in that order; junction bases with no gene match: 7.

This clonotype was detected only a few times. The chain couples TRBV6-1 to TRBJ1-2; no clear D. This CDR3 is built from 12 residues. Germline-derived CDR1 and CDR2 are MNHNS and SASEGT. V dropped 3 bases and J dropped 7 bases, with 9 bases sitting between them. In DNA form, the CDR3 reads TGTGCCAGCAGTGACATCCTTCCTGGCTACACCTTC. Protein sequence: CASSDILPGYTF.

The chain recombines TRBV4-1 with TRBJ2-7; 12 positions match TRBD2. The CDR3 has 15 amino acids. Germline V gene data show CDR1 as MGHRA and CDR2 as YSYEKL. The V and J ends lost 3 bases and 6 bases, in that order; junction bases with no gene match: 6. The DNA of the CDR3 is TGCGCCAGCAGCCAGACTAGCGGGAGTATTGGCGAGCAGTACTTC. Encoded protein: CASSQTSGSIGEQYF.

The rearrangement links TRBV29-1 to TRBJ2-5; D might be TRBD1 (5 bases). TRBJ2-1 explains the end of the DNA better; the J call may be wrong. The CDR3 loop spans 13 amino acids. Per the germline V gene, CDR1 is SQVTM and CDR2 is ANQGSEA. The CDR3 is CSVVDKDDNEQFF. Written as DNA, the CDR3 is TGCAGCGTTGTGGACAAGGACGACAATGAGCAGTTCTTC.

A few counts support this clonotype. The CDR3 reads CASSVLDTGELFF. Here the CDR3 DNA reads TGTGCCAGCAGTGTCCTAGACACCGGGGAGCTGTTTTTT. This sequence joins TRBV6-1 and TRBJ2-2; D uncertain. Trimming removed 4 bases from V and 3 bases from J, with 6 bases in between. Germline V CDR1 and CDR2: MNHNS, SASEGT. The length of the CDR3 is 13 residues.

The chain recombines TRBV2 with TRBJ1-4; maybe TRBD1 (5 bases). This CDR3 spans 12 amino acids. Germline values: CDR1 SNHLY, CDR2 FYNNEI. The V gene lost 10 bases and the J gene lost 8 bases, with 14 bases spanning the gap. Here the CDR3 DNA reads TGTGCCAACGGACAATCTGGGGAAAAACTGTTTTTT. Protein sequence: CANGQSGEKLFF.

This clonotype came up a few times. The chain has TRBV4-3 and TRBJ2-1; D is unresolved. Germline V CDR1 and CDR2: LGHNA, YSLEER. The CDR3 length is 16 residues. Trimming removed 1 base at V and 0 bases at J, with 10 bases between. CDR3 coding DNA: TGCGCCAGCAGCCAAGTTGCAACGGACTCCTACAATGAGCAGTTCTTC. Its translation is CASSQVATDSYNEQFF.

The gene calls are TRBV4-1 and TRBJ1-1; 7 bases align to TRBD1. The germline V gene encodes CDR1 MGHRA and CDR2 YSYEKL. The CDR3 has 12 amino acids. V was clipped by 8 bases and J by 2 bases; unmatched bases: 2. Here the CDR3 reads CASGTANTEAFF. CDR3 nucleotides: TGCGCCAGCGGGACAGCAAACACTGAAGCTTTCTTT.

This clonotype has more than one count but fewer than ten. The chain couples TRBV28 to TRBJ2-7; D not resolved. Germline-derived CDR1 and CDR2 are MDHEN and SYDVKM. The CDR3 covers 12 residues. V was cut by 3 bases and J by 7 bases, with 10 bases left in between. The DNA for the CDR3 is TGTGCCAGCAGTTTGTACTTAGAGGAGCAGTACTTC. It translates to CASSLYLEEQYF. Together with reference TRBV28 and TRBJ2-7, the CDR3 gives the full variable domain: DVKVTQSSRYLVKRTGEKVFLECVQDMDHENMFWYRQDPGLGLRLIYFSYDVKMKEKGDIPEGYSVSREKKERFSLILESASTNQTSMYLCASSLYLEEQYFGPGTRLTVT.

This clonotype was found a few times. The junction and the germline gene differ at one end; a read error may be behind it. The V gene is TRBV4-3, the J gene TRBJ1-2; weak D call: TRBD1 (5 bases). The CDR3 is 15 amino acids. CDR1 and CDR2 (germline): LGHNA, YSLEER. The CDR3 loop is CASSLSGGAVYDYTF. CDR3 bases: TGCGCCAGCAGCCTGAGTGGCGGGGCTGTTTATGACTACACCTTC.

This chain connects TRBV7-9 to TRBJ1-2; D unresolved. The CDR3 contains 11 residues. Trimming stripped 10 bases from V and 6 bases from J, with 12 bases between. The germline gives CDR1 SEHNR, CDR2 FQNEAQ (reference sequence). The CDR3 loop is CATEDADGYTF. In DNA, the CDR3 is TGTGCCACGGAGGACGCCGATGGCTACACCTTC. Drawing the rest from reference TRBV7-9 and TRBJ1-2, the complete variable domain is DTGVSQNPRHKITKRGQNVTFRCDPISEHNRLYWYRQTLGQGPEFLTYFQNEAQLEKSRLLSDRFSAERPKGSFSTLEIQRTEQGDSAMYLCATEDADGYTFGSGTRLTVV.

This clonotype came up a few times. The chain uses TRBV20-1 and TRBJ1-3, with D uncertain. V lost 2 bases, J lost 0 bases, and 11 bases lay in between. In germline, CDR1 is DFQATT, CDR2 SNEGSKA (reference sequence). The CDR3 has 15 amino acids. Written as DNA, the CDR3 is TGCAGTGCTAGATTGCCCCTTGACTCTGGAAACACCATATATTTT. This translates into CSARLPLDSGNTIYF.

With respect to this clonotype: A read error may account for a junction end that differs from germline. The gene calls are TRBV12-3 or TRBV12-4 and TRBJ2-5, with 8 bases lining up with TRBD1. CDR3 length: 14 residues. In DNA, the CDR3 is TGTGCCCGCAGTCGCGGGACAGGCGGAGAGACCCAGTACTTC. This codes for CARSRGTGGETQYF.

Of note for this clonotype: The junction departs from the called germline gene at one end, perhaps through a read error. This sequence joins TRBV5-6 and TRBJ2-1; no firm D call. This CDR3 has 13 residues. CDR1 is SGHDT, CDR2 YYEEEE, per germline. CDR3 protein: CAGSSYSGIEQFF. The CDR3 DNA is TGTGCCGGCAGCTCCTACTCAGGAATTGAGCAGTTCTTC.

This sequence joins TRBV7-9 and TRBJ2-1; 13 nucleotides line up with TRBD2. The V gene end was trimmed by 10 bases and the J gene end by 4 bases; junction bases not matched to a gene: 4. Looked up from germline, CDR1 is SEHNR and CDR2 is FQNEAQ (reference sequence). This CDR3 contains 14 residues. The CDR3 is CATTGLAGYNEQFF. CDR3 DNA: TGTGCCACCACGGGACTAGCGGGGTACAATGAGCAGTTCTTC.

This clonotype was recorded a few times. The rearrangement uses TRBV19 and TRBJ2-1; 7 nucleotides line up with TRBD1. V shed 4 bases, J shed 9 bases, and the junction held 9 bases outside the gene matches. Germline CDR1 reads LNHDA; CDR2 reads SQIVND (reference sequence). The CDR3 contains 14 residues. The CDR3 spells CASSKQGRGPEQFF. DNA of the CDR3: TGTGCCAGTAGTAAACAGGGGCGTGGGCCTGAGCAGTTCTTC.

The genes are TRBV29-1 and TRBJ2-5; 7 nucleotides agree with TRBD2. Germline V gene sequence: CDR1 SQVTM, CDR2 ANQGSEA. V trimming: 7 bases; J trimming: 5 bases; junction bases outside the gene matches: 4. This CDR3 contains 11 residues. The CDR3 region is CSAGTTETQYF. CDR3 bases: TGCAGCGCTGGGACTACCGAGACCCAGTACTTC.

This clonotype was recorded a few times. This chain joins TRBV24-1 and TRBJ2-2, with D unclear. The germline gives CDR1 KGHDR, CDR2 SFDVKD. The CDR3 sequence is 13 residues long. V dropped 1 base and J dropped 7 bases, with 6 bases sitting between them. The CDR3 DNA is TGTGCCACCAGTGATTTACGGGTCGGGGAGCTGTTTTTT. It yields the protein CATSDLRVGELFF.

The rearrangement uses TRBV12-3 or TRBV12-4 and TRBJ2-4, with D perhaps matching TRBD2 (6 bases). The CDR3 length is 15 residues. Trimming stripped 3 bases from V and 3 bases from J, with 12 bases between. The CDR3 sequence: CASSLWGVGKNIQYF. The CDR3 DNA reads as TGTGCCAGCAGTTTGTGGGGGGTGGGCAAAAACATTCAGTACTTC.